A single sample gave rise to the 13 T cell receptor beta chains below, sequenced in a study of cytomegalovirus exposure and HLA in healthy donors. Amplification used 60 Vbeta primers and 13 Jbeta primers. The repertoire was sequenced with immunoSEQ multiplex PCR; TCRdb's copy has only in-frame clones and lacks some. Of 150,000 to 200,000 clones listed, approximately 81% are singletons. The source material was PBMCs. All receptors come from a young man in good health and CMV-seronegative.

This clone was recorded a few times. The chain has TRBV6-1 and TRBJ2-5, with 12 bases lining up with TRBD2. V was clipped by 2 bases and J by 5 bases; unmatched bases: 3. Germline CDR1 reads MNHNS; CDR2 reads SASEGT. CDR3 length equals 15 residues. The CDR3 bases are TGTGCCAGCAGTGAACTAGCGGGGGGGCCGGAGACCCAGTACTTC. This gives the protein CASSELAGGPETQYF.

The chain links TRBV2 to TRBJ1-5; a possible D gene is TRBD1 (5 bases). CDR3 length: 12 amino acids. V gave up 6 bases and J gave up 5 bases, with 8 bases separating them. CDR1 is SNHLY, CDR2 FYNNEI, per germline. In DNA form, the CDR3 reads TGTGCCAGCAGCTGGGACTATCAGCCCCAGCATTTT. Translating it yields CASSWDYQPQHF.

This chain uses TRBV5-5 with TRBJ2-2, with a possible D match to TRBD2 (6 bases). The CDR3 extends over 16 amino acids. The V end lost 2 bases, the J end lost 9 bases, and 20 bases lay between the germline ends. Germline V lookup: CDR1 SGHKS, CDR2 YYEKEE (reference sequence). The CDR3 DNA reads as TGTGCCAGCAGCTTTTCTTTGGGGGGAGTAGGAAGGGAGCTGTTTTTT. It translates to CASSFSLGGVGRELFF.

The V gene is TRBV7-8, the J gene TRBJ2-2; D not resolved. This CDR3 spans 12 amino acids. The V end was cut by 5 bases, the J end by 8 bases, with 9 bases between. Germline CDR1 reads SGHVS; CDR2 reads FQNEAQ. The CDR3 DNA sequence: TGTGCCAGCAGCCCCCCCAAAGGGGAGCTGTTTTTT. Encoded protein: CASSPPKGELFF.

For the CDR3, the DNA is TGTGCCATCGGTGCGGACAGGAGCATGAACACTGAAGCTTTCTTT. It translates to CAIGADRSMNTEAFF. This rearrangement joins TRBV10-3 to TRBJ1-1, with 7 bases fitting TRBD1. Trimming removed 8 bases from V and 0 bases from J; junction bases left unmatched: 9. Germline CDR1 and CDR2: ENHRY and SYGVKD. CDR3 length: 15 amino acids.

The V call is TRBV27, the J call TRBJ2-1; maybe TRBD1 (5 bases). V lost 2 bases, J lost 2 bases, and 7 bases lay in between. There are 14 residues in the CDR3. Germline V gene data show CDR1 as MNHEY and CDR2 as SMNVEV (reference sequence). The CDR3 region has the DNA TGTGCCAGCAGTTTAAGGGGCCCCTACAATGAGCAGTTCTTC. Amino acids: CASSLRGPYNEQFF.

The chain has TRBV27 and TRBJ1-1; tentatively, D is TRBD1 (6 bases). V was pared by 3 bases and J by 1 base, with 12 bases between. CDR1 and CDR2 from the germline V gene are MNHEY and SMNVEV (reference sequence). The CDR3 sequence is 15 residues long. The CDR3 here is CASSFSVGANTEAFF. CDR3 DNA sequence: TGTGCCAGCAGTTTCTCTGTGGGGGCGAACACTGAAGCTTTCTTT.

The CDR3 protein is CASSLGRDTQYF. The CDR3 coding sequence is TGCGCCAGCAGCTTGGGGCGGGATACGCAGTATTTT. This chain connects TRBV5-1 to TRBJ2-3; D unresolved. Trimming left V 0 bases short and J 6 bases short, with 5 bases between. Germline V CDR1 and CDR2: SGHRS, YFSETQ. This CDR3 contains 12 residues.

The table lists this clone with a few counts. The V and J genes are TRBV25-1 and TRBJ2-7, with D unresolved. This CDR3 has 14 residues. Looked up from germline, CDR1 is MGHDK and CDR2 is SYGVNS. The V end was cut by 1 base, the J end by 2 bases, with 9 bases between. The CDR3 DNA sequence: TGTGCCAGCAGTGAATCCGCGGATACCTACGAGCAGTACTTC. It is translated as CASSESADTYEQYF.

The CDR3 bases are TGTGCCAGCAGCGTTGGACAGGGAGGTGAAAAACTGTTTTTT. The encoded protein is CASSVGQGGEKLFF. The J gene is TRBJ1-4, the V gene TRBV9; 8 bases are shared with TRBD1. This CDR3 is built from 14 residues. Germline trimming cut 2 bases from V and 7 bases from J; bases unmatched to any gene: 4. The germline V gene encodes CDR1 SGDLS and CDR2 YYNGEE.

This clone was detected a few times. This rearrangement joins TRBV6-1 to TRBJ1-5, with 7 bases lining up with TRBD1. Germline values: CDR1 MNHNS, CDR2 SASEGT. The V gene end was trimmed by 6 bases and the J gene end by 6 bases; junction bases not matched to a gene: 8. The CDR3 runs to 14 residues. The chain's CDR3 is CASSPGQDAQPQHF. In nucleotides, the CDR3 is TGTGCCAGCAGCCCAGGACAGGACGCTCAGCCCCAGCATTTT.

The CDR3 nucleotides are TGTGCCAGCAGCACCACCAGGGGTAGAGAGACCCAGTACTTC. This encodes CASSTTRGRETQYF. This rearrangement joins TRBV7-9 to TRBJ2-5; TRBD1 is a possible D gene (6 bases). V lost 5 bases, J lost 4 bases, and 14 bases lay in between. The CDR3 consists of 14 residues. CDR1 and CDR2 from the germline V gene are SEHNR and FQNEAQ (reference sequence).

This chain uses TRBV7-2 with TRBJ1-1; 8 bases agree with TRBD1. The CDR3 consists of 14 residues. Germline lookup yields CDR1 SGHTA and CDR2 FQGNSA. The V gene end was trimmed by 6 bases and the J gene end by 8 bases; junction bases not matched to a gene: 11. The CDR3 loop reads CASSYPGGGREAFF. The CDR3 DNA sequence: TGTGCCAGCAGTTATCCAGGGGGCGGGAGAGAAGCTTTCTTT.